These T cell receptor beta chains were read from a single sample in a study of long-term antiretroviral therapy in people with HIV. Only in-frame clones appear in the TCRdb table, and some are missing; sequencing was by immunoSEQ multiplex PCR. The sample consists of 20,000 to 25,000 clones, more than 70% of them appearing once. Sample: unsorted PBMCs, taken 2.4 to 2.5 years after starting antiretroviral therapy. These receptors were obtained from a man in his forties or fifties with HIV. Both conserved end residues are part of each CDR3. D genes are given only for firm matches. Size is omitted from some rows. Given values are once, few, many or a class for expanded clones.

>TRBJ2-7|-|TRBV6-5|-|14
TGTGCCAGCAGTTACTTTTCGGGGCGCGACGAGCAGTACTTC
CASSYFSGRDEQYF
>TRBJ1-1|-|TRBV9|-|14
TGTGCCAGCAGCGTAGCCTCCTGGAACACTGAAGCTTTCTTT
CASSVASWNTEAFF
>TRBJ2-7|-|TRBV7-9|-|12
TGTGCCAGCAGCCACGACGCCTACGAGCAGTACTTC
CASSHDAYEQYF
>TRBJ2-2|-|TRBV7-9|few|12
TGTGCCAGCAGCACAAACACCGGGGAGCTGTTTTTT
CASSTNTGELFF
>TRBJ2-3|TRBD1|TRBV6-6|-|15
TGTGCCAGCAGAGAGGACAGGGGGCAATCAGATACGCAGTATTTT
CASREDRGQSDTQYF
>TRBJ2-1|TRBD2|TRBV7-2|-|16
TGTGCCAGCAGCTGGGGGGTACTAGCGGGAGAGTATGAGCAGTTCTTC
CASSWGVLAGEYEQFF
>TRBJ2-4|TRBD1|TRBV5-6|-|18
TGTGCCAGCAGCTACCCGGGACAGAGAGATCTAGCCAAAAACATTCAGTACTTC
CASSYPGQRDLAKNIQYF
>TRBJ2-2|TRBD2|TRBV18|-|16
TGTGCCAGCTCACCATCCGCGGGGGCGAACACCGGGGAGCTGTTTTTT
CASSPSAGANTGELFF
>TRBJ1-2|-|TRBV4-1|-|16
TGCGCCAGCAGCCAAGGATTCTCAGGGGCGTACTATGGCTACACCTTC
CASSQGFSGAYYGYTF
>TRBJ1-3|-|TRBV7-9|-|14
TGTGCCAGCAGCTCGTACACATCTGGAAACACCATATATTTT
CASSSYTSGNTIYF
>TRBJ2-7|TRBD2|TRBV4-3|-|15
TGCGCCAGCAGCCAAGATCCGGGAGGGCCTAGCGAGCAGTACTTC
CASSQDPGGPSEQYF
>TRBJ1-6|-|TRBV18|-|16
TGTGCCAGCTCACCGAGGATTACGGGCCCGGGGTCACCCCTCCACTTT
CASSPRITGPGSPLHF
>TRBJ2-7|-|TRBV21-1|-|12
TGTGCCACCCTGACTGATACCTACGAGCAGTACTTC
CATLTDTYEQYF
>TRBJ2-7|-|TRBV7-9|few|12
TGTGCCAGCAGCTCGACTTGGGGGGAGCAGTACTTC
CASSSTWGEQYF
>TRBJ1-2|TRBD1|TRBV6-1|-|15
TGTGCCAGCAGGATAGGAATTCAGGGGGCGGTGGGCTACACCTTC
CASRIGIQGAVGYTF
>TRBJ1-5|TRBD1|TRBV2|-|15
TGTGCCAGCAGTGAATCTCAGGGGGCGAATCAGCCCCAGCATTTT
CASSESQGANQPQHF
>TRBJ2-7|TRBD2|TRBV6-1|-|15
TGTGCCAGCAGTGCCGGGGCTAGCGGTGCCGACGAGCAGTACTTC
CASSAGASGADEQYF
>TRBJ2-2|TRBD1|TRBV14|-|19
TGTGCCAGCAGCCAAGAGGCGGCAGGGGGATATATGAGCACCGGGGAGCTGTTTTTT
CASSQEAAGGYMSTGELFF
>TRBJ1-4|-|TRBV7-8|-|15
TGTGCCAGCAGCTTAGGCGGGGTGACTAATGAAAAACTGTTTTTT
CASSLGGVTNEKLFF
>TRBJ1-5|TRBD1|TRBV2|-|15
TGTGCCAGCAGCGGGGACAGCACGAGCAATCAGCCCCAGCATTTT
CASSGDSTSNQPQHF
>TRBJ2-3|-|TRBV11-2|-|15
TGTGCCAGCAGCTTTTCAATTGGGGGCACAGATACGCAGTATTTT
CASSFSIGGTDTQYF
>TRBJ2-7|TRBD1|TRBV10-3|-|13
TGTGCCATCAGAGGGACAGGGTTCTACGAGCAGTACTTC
CAIRGTGFYEQYF
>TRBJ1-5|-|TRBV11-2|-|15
TGTGCCAGCAGCTTGACGGATGGTAGCAATCAGCCCCAGCATTTT
CASSLTDGSNQPQHF
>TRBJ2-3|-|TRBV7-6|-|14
TGTGCCAGCAGCTCAGGGACAAGCACAGATACGCAGTATTTT
CASSSGTSTDTQYF
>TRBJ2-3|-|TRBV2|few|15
TGTGCCAGCAGTATCACTAGCCGGAGCACAGATACGCAGTATTTT
CASSITSRSTDTQYF
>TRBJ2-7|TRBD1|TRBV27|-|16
TGTGCCAGCAGTTTGAGCGGACAGGGATCATCCTACGAGCAGTACTTC
CASSLSGQGSSYEQYF
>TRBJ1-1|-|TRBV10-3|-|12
TGTGCCATCAGTGAAGGTCAGAGGGAGGCTTTCTTT
CAISEGQREAFF
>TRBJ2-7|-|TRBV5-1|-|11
TGCGCCAGCAGCTTGACTGGACAAAAGTACTTC
CASSLTGQKYF
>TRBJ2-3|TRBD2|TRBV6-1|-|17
TGTGCCAGCAGTGAAATGGCTAGCGGGGGGGGGACAGATACGCAGTATTTT
CASSEMASGGGTDTQYF
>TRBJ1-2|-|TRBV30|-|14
TGTGCCTGGACCACAGGGCCCATCTCCTCCGGCTACACCTTC
CAWTTGPISSGYTF
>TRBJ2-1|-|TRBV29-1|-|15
TGCAGCGTTGACCCGGGACTGGTAACCTACAATGAGCAGTTCTTC
CSVDPGLVTYNEQFF
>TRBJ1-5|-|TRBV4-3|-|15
TGCGCCAGCAGCCAAGCAGGGAAGGGGAATCAGCCCCAGCATTTT
CASSQAGKGNQPQHF
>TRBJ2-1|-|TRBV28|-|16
TGTGCCAGCAGTATTACAATGAGCAGTCATCACAATGAGCAGTTCTTC
CASSITMSSHHNEQFF
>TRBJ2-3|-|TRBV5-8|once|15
TGTGCCAGCAGCTTATTCCGGGATCAGGGAGATACGCAGTATTTT
CASSLFRDQGDTQYF
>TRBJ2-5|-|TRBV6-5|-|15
TGTGCCAGCACAATTACGGACAGGAGGGGGGAGACCCAGTACTTC
CASTITDRRGETQYF
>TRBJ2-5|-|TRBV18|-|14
TGTGCCAGCTCATCAGATTCGCTGGAAGAGACCCAGTACTTC
CASSSDSLEETQYF
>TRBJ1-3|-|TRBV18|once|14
TGTGCCAGCTCACCGAACAGCTCTGGAAACACCATATATTTT
CASSPNSSGNTIYF
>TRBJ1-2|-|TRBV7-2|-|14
TGTGCCAGCAGCCTACAGGGACTGGTCTATGGCTACACCTTC
CASSLQGLVYGYTF